Reported below is one TCR beta chain. The data are from a study of blood T cell repertoires in COVID-19. Clones were read by immunoSEQ multiplex PCR, and TCRdb kept only the in-frame ones, dropping some. The table records about 97,000 clones, 88% of them present only once. The germline V gene has CDR1 MRHNA and CDR2 SNTAGT. CDR3 length: 16 residues. The J segment lost 3 bases and the V segment lost 2 bases, leaving 3 bases of the junction unmatched. This clonotype was sampled from a man in his fifties or sixties with COVID-19, enrolled during active disease. Sequenced sample: peripheral blood. The chain joins TRBV6-4 to TRBJ2-2, with TRBD2 matching over 10 bases. CDR3 protein: CASSDGLAGDTGELFF. CDR3 nucleotides: TGTGCCAGCAGTGACGGGCTAGCGGGGGACACCGGGGAGCTGTTTTTT.